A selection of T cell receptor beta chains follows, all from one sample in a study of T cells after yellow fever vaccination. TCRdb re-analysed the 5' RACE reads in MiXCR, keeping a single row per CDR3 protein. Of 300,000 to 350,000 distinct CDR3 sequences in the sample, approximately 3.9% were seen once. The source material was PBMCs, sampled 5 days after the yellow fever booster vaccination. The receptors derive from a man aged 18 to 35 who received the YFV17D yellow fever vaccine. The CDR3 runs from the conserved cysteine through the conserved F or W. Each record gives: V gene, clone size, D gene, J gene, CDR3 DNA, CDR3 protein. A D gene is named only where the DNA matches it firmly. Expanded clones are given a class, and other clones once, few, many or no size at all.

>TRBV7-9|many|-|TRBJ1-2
TGTGCCAGCAGCTTAGGCAGGACTGGTGGCGTCGATGGCTACACCTTC
CASSLGRTGGVDGYTF
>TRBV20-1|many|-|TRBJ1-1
TGCAGTGCTAGTCCCGGCTACATGAACACTGAAGCTTTCTTT
CSASPGYMNTEAFF
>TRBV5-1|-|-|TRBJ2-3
TGCGCCAGCAGCCTCGACAGGCGGCGGGATACGCAGTATTTT
CASSLDRRRDTQYF
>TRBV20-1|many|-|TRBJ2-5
TGCAGTGCTAGGAGTCAGGGGTTGAGGGAGACCCAGTACTTC
CSARSQGLRETQYF
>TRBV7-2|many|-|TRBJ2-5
TGTGCCAGCAGTATCCAGGGGAAAGGGGAGACCCAGTACTTC
CASSIQGKGETQYF
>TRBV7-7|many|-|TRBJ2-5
TGTGCCAGCAGCCAACAGGGTCTTGAGACCCAGTACTTC
CASSQQGLETQYF
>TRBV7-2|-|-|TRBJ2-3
TGTGCCAGCAGCTTATACCTAATCGGAGGGGATACGCAGTATTTT
CASSLYLIGGDTQYF
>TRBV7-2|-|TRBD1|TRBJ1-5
TGTGCCAGCAGCCCTCAGAATACAGGGGCGGGTCAGCCCCAGCATTTT
CASSPQNTGAGQPQHF
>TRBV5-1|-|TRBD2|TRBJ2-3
TGCTCCTCCGGGGCTAGCGGGGGACTTAGCACAGATACGCAGTATTTT
CSSGASGGLSTDTQYF
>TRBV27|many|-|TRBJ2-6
TGTGCCGCGGCGGAGGGTCCGGGACGGAGCTCTGGAGCCAACGTCCTGACTTTC
CAAAEGPGRSSGANVLTF
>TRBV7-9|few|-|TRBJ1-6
TGTGCCAGCAGCTTAGTGGCCCGGGGAGATTCACCCCTCCACTTT
CASSLVARGDSPLHF
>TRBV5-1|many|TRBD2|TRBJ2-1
TGCGCCAGCAGCTGGCTGACTAGCGGGGTATACAATGAGCAGTTCTTC
CASSWLTSGVYNEQFF
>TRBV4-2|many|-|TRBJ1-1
TGTGCCAGCAGCCAAGAAACCCTAACCAGTACGGCTTTCTTT
CASSQETLTSTAFF
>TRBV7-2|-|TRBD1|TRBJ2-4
TGTGCCAGCAGCTCGCCGGGACAGGGAGACATTCAGTACTTC
CASSSPGQGDIQYF
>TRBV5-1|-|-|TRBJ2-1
TGCGCCAGCAGCTCCGAAGGGACACAATACAATGAGCAGTTCTTC
CASSSEGTQYNEQFF
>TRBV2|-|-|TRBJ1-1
TGTGCCAGCACTATGACAGGATCGAACACTGAAGCTTTCTTT
CASTMTGSNTEAFF
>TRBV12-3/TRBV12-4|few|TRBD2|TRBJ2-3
TGTGCCAGCGGGGAGGGAGATACGCAGTATTTT
CASGEGDTQYF
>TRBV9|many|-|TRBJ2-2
TGTGCCAGCAGCGCTACACAGAGTACGAACACCGGGGAGCTGTTTTTT
CASSATQSTNTGELFF
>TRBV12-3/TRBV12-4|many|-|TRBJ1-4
TGTGCCAGCAGGTTTGGAACTAATGAAAAACTGTTTTTT
CASRFGTNEKLFF
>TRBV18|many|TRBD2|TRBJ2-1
TGTGCCAGCTCACTAGGGACTAGCGGGCTCAATGAGCAGTTCTTC
CASSLGTSGLNEQFF
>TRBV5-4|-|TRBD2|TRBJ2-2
TGTGCCAGCAGCCTCCGGTCTGGGAGCGGGGGATACACCGGGGAGCTGTTTTTT
CASSLRSGSGGYTGELFF
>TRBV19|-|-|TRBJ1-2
TGTGCCAGTAGTATTTCGACAAGACTTAACTATGGCTACACCTTC
CASSISTRLNYGYTF
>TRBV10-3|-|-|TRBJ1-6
TGTGCCACCCTACAGGGTCGGGATAATTCACCCCTCCACTTT
CATLQGRDNSPLHF
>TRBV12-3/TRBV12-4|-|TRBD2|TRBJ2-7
TGTGCCAGCAGTCTTGGGCTAGCGGGCGAGCCATACTTC
CASSLGLAGEPYF
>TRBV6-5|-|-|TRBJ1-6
TGTGCCAGCAGGGCGAGGACCTCCTATAATTCACCCCTCCACTTT
CASRARTSYNSPLHF
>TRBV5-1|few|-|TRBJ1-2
TGCGCCAGCAGCGGCGACAGCTATGGCTACACCTTC
CASSGDSYGYTF
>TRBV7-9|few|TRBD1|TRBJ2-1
TGTGCCAGCAGTCATACAGGGGCTGAGCAGTTCTTC
CASSHTGAEQFF
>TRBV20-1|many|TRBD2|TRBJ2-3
TGCAGTGCCCCCTTAGCGGGGGGCACAGATACGCAGTATTTT
CSAPLAGGTDTQYF
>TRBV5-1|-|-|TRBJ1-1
TGCGCCAGCGGGAAAGATCGGGGCACTGAAGCTTTCTTT
CASGKDRGTEAFF
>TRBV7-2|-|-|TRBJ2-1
TGTGCCAGCAGCCCCGGACAGCAAAATGAGCAGTTCTTC
CASSPGQQNEQFF
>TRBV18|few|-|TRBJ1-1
TGTGCCAGCTCCCTGATCGTCCGAGGAGGGACTGAAGCTTTCTTT
CASSLIVRGGTEAFF
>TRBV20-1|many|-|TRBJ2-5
TGCAGTGCTAGAGACCGACAACAGGAGACCCAGTACTTC
CSARDRQQETQYF
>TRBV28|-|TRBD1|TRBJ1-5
TGTGCCAGCAGTCCGGGACAGGGAGGGGGACCCCAGCATTTT
CASSPGQGGGPQHF
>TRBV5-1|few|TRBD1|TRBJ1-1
TGCGCCAGCAGCTTGTCTAGGGGGCTCCACACTGAAGCTTTCTTT
CASSLSRGLHTEAFF
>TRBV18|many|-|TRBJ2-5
TGTGCCAGCTCACGTCTGGGGCTACCTCAAGAGACCCAGTACTTC
CASSRLGLPQETQYF
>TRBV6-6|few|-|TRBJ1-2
TGTGCCAGCAGTTGGGGCGTGAACTATGGCTACACCTTC
CASSWGVNYGYTF
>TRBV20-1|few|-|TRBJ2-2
TGCAGTGCGGCGGGACTCGCGAACACCGGGGAGCTGTTTTTT
CSAAGLANTGELFF
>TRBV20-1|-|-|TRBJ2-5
TGCAGCGCTAACGCAGGGACCCAGTACTTC
CSANAGTQYF
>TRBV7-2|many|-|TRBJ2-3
TGTGCCAGCAGCTTAGAAGGGGTCATAGGCACAGATACGCAGTATTTT
CASSLEGVIGTDTQYF
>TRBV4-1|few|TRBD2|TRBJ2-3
TGCGCCAGCAGCCGTACGTCCACGGGGGGGGATACGCAGTATTTT
CASSRTSTGGDTQYF
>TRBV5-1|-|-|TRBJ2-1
TGCGCCAGCAGCTTGCTTGTTGGGGACCAGAGACATGAGCAGTTCTTC
CASSLLVGDQRHEQFF
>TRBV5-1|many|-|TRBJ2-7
TGCGCCAGCAGCCCAATTCGGACCCCCGACTACGAGCAGTACTTC
CASSPIRTPDYEQYF
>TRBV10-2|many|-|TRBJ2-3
TGCGCCAGCAGTGAGTCGTCAGATACGCAGTATTTT
CASSESSDTQYF
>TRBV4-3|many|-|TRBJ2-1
TGCGCCAGCAGCCAAGACTTCCCGGGACGTAACTACAATGAGCAGTTCTTC
CASSQDFPGRNYNEQFF